This T cell receptor (beta chain) was recorded in a study of neurological immune-mediated disorders (dated by TCRdb to 2018 to 2020). At the level of the whole study: Among the approximately 35 multiple sclerosis patients, relapsing-remitting MS accounted for approximately 30 and secondary progressive MS accounted for 3. Alongside PBMC samples, the set of about 97 TCR-beta libraries contained longitudinal samples, technical triplicates, and paired CD4+ and CD8+ T-cell subsets that had been sorted. Peripheral blood TCR-beta repertoires from patients with HTLV-I-associated myelopathy (HAM/TSP), patients with multiple sclerosis, and healthy controls were compared in the study using UMI-based sequencing. The cohort included around 70 subjects: some 14 with HAM/TSP, roughly 35 with multiple sclerosis, and around 20 healthy controls.

cDNA was synthesized by template-switch 5'RACE using a primer with a 10-nucleotide random unique molecular identifier that tagged each TCR transcript. Every sequencing run covered 15-18 subjects and yielded more than 160 million TCR-beta sequences. Total RNA was extracted with the RNeasy kit. TCR-beta VDJ regions were amplified with primers for the TCR constant region and the 5'RACE anchor, using the KAPA Real-time Library Amplification kit. A first PCR added sample indexes and Illumina adaptors, after which a second PCR increased the library yield. The roughly 650 bp TCR product was size-selected on a 2% E-gel SizeSelection system after Ampure bead purification. Library quality was checked on a Bioanalyzer, concentration was measured with Qubit, and libraries were quantified with the Kapa Library Quantification kit before pooling. An Illumina HiSeq 2500 sequenced the libraries paired-end 2 x 150 bp. To increase sequence diversity, roughly 24-32% phiX was spiked into each library pool. The paper's data handling went like this. Quality-filtered reads were processed with the UMI-based MiGEC pipeline, which removed over 75% of raw TCR sequences during error correction. VDJ genes were aligned to IMGT germline references, and each clonotype was defined by a unique CDR3 amino acid sequence together with V-J genes. Clonal expansion, Shannon diversity, and CDR3 relatedness (CalcPairwiseDistances, ClusterSamples) were evaluated with VDJtools, and phylogenetic trees were built with CLCbio workbench. Expanded clones were defined as having at least 8 unique UMIs, based on coefficient-of-variation modelling across technical triplicates. TCRdb ran its own pipeline on the public reads, namely fastp trimming at Q25 and MiXCR clone calling, and kept in-frame beta chains. Every entry covers one CDR3 protein and lists the most common genes and DNA from its rows. These V and J calls originate from TCRdb's pipeline instead of the authors' own analysis. This sample comprises under 90,000 distinct CDR3 sequences, roughly 3.3% of them detected only once. The top ten clonotypes cover about 2.9% of the sample.

Results and caveats for the whole study, not just this receptor: The highest TCR clonal expansion was observed in HAM/TSP patients, whereas the lowest was observed in MS patients, even when compared with healthy controls. Phylogenetic analysis grouped repertoires from 18 of 34 MS patients into a cluster of related CDR3 sequences, suggesting a possible repertoire-level signature. Expanded clones from different subjects shared no identical CDR3 amino acid sequences, which suggests that TCR-beta repertoires were private in all groups. No association of the MS cluster with clinical or MRI features was observed, and the need for larger cohorts was stated by the authors.

This clonotype was seen many times. What this receptor recognizes is not known. Base qualities were left out, and no much larger clone turns up one base away. CDR3 length: 14 amino acids, cysteine to phenylalanine. Of the read, only the CDR3 DNA is kept; its 42 bases are in frame from base 1. According to the germline V gene, CDR1 reads KGHSH and CDR2 reads LQKENI. Ends trimmed: V by 5 bases, J by 3 bases; bases unmatched to a gene: 7. Unsorted PBMC libraries were generated from 2 million PBMCs stored in RNAlater at -80 °C until RNA extraction. The multiple sclerosis patients were enrolled in a US clinical protocol that evaluated disease progression with magnetic resonance imaging. Peripheral blood underwent Ficoll-Hypaque density gradient centrifugation to isolate PBMCs, which were then cryopreserved in liquid nitrogen.

This clonotype was sampled from a woman aged 45-59 years with multiple sclerosis. Source material: PBMCs. The chain employs TRBV18 and TRBJ2-7; 7 of the junction bases match TRBD2. The sequence in DNA is TGTGCCAGCTCAACTCCCGGGGGGAACTACGAGCAGTACTTC. The encoded protein is CASSTPGGNYEQYF.